This T cell receptor (beta chain) is from a study of CD8 T cell repertoires and HIV-1 epitope variants. This clone was counted between two and nine times. The assay was immunoSEQ multiplex PCR, and TCRdb's table has in-frame clones only and misses some. The sample holds under 100,000 clones, approximately 70% seen once. The length of the CDR3 is 16 residues. The trim removed 4 bases at V and 7 bases at J, leaving 10 bases unmatched. Germline lookup yields CDR1 SGHDT and CDR2 YYEEEE. V and J are TRBV5-6 and TRBJ2-1; 11 nucleotides align to TRBD2. The TCR sequence derives from a male donor with HIV. Sequencing was carried out using uncultured baseline CD8+ T cells from peripheral blood mononuclear cells (PBMCs). In DNA form, the CDR3 reads TGTGCCAGCAGCCTGACTAGCGGGGCTACGCGTAATGAGCAGTTCTTC. This codes for CASSLTSGATRNEQFF.